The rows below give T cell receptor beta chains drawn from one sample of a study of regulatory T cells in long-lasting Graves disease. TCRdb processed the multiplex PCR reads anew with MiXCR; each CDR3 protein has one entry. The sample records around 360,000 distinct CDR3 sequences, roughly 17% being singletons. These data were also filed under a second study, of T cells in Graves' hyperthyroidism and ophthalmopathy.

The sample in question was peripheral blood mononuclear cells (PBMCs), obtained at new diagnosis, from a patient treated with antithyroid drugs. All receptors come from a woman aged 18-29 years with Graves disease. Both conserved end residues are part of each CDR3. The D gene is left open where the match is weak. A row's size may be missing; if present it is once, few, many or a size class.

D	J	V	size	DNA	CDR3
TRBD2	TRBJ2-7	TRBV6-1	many	TGTGCCAGCAACCAAGGGGCTAGCGGAAGCTCCTACGAGCAGTACTTC	CASNQGASGSSYEQYF
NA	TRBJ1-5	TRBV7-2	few	TGTGCCAGCAGCTTCGGGGCAAATCAGGCCCAGCATTTT	CASSFGANQAQHF
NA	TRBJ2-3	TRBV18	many	TGTGCCAGCTCACTAACAGACGGTCTGAGGCAGTATTTT	CASSLTDGLRQYF
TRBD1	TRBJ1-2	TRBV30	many	TGTGCCTGGAGTAGAGAGGACAGGGGTGGTGGCTACACCTTC	CAWSREDRGGGYTF
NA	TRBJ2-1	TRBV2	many	TGTGCCAGCAGATCCATAGCGGAGATGGGCAATGAGCAGTTCTTC	CASRSIAEMGNEQFF
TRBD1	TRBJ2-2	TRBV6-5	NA	TGTGCCAGCAGTTACCCCAGGGGGCAATCGAAGACCGGGGAGCTGTTTTTT	CASSYPRGQSKTGELFF
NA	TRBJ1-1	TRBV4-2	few	TGTGCCAGCAGCCAAGATTTAGGCAGTATGAACACTGAAGCTTTCTTT	CASSQDLGSMNTEAFF
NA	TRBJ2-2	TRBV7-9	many	TGTGCCAGCAGCAGGACACCCAACACCGGGGAGCTGTTTTTT	CASSRTPNTGELFF
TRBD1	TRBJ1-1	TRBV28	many	TGTGCCAGCAGTTTACCCGGGACAGGGAACACTGAAGCTTTCTTT	CASSLPGTGNTEAFF
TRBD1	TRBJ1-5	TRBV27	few	TGTGCCAGCAGTTTATTGGGCGGGACAGGGCCCTATAGCAATCAGCCCCAGCATTTT	CASSLLGGTGPYSNQPQHF
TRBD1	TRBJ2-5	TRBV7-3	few	TGTGCCAGCAGCACCACAGGGGGAGGAGGAGAGACCCAGTACTTC	CASSTTGGGGETQYF
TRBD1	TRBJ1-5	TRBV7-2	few	TGTGCCAGCAGCAGGGACAGGGGGATGGGTCAGCCCCAGCATTTT	CASSRDRGMGQPQHF
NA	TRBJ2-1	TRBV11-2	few	TGTGCCAGCAGCTCGGGACAAGTTCACGAGACCGAGTATTTC	CASSSGQVHETEYF
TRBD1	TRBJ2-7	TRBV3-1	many	TGTGCCAGCAGCCAAGATTGGGCAGGGGGCCGAGGCGAGCAGTACTTC	CASSQDWAGGRGEQYF
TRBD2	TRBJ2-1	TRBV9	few	TGTGCCAGCAGCGTAGGGGGACTAGTCAATGAGCAGTTCTTC	CASSVGGLVNEQFF
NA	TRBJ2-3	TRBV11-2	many	TGTGCCAGCAGCTTGGGGCGGGCAACAGATACGCAGTATTTT	CASSLGRATDTQYF
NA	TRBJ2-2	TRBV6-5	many	TGTGCCAGCAGTTACGTAACCACGAACACCGGGGAGCTGTTTTTT	CASSYVTTNTGELFF
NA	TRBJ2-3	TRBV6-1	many	TGTGCCAGCAGTGAGGTTTCGGGGGGCGGAGATACGCAGTATTTT	CASSEVSGGGDTQYF
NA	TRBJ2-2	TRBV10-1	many	TGCGCCAGCAGTGAGACATCGAACACCGGGGAGCTGTTTTTT	CASSETSNTGELFF
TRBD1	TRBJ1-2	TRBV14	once	TGTGCCAGCAGCGGAGGGGGCGGACAGGCTTATGGCTACACCTTC	CASSGGGGQAYGYTF
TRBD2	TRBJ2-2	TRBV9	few	TGTGCCAGCAGCGGAGGACTAGCGGGGGCTGGCGGGGAGCTGTTTTTT	CASSGGLAGAGGELFF
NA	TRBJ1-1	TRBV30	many	TGTGCCTGGAGTGTCGTGGCGGTGGGCACTGAAGCTTTCTTT	CAWSVVAVGTEAFF
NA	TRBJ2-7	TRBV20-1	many	TGCAGTGCTCCGCCCCGCCCGGGGGCGACGATCTACGAGCAGTACTTC	CSAPPRPGATIYEQYF
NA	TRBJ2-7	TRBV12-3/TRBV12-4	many	TGTGCCAGCAGTTTAAGGTCGGGGGACGAGCAGTACTTC	CASSLRSGDEQYF
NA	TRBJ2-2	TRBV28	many	TGTGCCAGCAGTCCTTTGGGGGTGGCCGGGGAGCTGTTTTTT	CASSPLGVAGELFF
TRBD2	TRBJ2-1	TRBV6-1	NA	TGTGCCAGCAGTGAATGGGGTAGCGGGGGGGCCTACAATGAGCAGTTCTTC	CASSEWGSGGAYNEQFF
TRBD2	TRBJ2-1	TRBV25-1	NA	TGTGCCAGCAGAGCGGGAAGGAGTGAGCAGTTCTTC	CASRAGRSEQFF
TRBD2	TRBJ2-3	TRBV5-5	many	TGTGCCAGCAGCCCCAGCGTCATAGCGGGAGGGGCAGATACGCAGTATTTT	CASSPSVIAGGADTQYF
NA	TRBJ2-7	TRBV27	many	TGTGCCAGCAGTAAAGCCGGTCCCTACGAGCAGTACTTC	CASSKAGPYEQYF